The TCR beta chain under discussion was sequenced for a study of cytomegalovirus exposure and HLA in healthy donors. The PCR had 60 Vbeta and 13 Jbeta primers. Data came from immunoSEQ multiplex PCR; TCRdb stores just in-frame clones and leaves some out. In the table there are 100,000 to 150,000 clones, less than 75% of which are singletons. This CDR3 comprises 16 residues. Germline-derived CDR1 and CDR2 are MNHNS and SASEGT. Trimming cost V 0 bases and J 4 bases; bases outside gene matches: 1. Broader study findings: It was approximately 160 TCR beta chains that were listed as cytomegalovirus-associated. A prior analysis recorded that most TCR beta V segments were productive about 87% or about 30% of the time. Reports state that TCR beta sequences accurately predicted most subjects' HLA-A and HLA-B alleles. As was reported, the classifier diagnosed cytomegalovirus status with high specificity and sensitivity.

Regarding this clone: As yet, its antigen is unknown.

This clonotype was sampled from a woman aged 40 to 50 in good health and CMV-seropositive. V usage is TRBV6-1 and J usage is TRBJ2-1; the match to TRBD2 covers 12 bases. The sequenced material came from PBMCs. The CDR3 spells CASSEAGTSGYNEQFF. The CDR3, as DNA: TGTGCCAGCAGTGAAGCGGGGACTAGCGGGTACAATGAGCAGTTCTTC.